The 11 T cell receptor beta chains below come from one sample, sequenced in a study of blood T cell repertoires in COVID-19. The protocol was immunoSEQ multiplex PCR, while the TCRdb copy is restricted to in-frame clones and leaves out a portion. The sample consists of about 200,000 clones, more than 80% of them appearing once. Sequenced sample: peripheral blood. The receptors come from an elderly woman with acute or convalescent COVID-19.

This clone appeared a single time. The chain combines TRBV7-9 with TRBJ2-3; 7 bases map to TRBD1. Germline V CDR1 and CDR2: SEHNR, FQNEAQ (reference sequence). This CDR3 is 15 amino acids long. The V segment lost 6 bases and the J segment 1 base; nucleotides outside the gene matches: 7. The CDR3 here is CASRLRGLGTDTQYF. CDR3 coding DNA: TGTGCCAGCAGACTGAGGGGGCTCGGCACAGATACGCAGTATTTT. Full variable domain (outside the CDR3, taken from reference TRBV7-9 and TRBJ2-3): DTGVSQNPRHKITKRGQNVTFRCDPISEHNRLYWYRQTLGQGPEFLTYFQNEAQLEKSRLLSDRFSAERPKGSFSTLEIQRTEQGDSAMYLCASRLRGLGTDTQYFGPGTRLTVL.

Only a few counts were recorded for this clone. This chain links TRBV30 with TRBJ2-1; possible D gene TRBD2, 5 bases. CDR3 length: 16 residues. The V end lost 0 bases, the J end lost 0 bases, and 12 bases lay between the germline ends. Germline CDR1 GTSNPN, CDR2 SVGIG (reference sequence). The CDR3 here is CAWSVTGSSSYNEQFF. CDR3 coding DNA: TGTGCCTGGAGTGTAACGGGGTCGAGCTCCTACAATGAGCAGTTCTTC.

This clone was detected once. The V call is TRBV7-2, the J call TRBJ2-7; 7 bases map to TRBD1. Germline values: CDR1 SGHTA, CDR2 FQGNSA. The length of the CDR3 is 15 residues. With V trimmed by 2 bases and J by 2 bases, 6 bases remained unmatched. The CDR3 here is CASSLLPGQTYEQYF. The CDR3 DNA follows: TGTGCCAGCAGCTTATTACCGGGACAGACCTACGAGCAGTACTTC.

This chain uses TRBV7-2 with TRBJ1-5; D is unresolved. The CDR3 is 15 residues long. The germline V gene encodes CDR1 SGHTA and CDR2 FQGNSA. V was pared by 1 base and J by 0 bases, with 7 bases between. The DNA for the CDR3 is TGTGCCAGCAGCTTAGGAGGGATTAGCAATCAGCCCCAGCATTTT. This translates into CASSLGGISNQPQHF. Full variable domain (missing parts from reference TRBV7-2 and TRBJ1-5): GAGVSQSPSNKVTEKGKDVELRCDPISGHTALYWYRQSLGQGLEFLIYFQGNSAPDKSGLPSDRFSAERTGGSVSTLTIQRTQQEDSAVYLCASSLGGISNQPQHFGDGTRLSIL.

A few counts support this clone. The genes are TRBV29-1 and TRBJ1-1, with D maybe TRBD1 (5 bases). The CDR3 is made up of 12 amino acids. Per germline, CDR1 SQVTM and CDR2 ANQGSEA. Trimming stripped 6 bases from V and 0 bases from J, with 8 bases between. CDR3 in amino acids: CSVQVMNTEAFF. The DNA of the CDR3 is TGCAGCGTACAGGTTATGAACACTGAAGCTTTCTTT.

V usage is TRBV3-1 (or the pseudogene TRBV3-2) and J usage is TRBJ2-7; TRBD2 matches at 9 bases. With 2 bases clipped from V and 4 bases from J, the junction kept 0 bases outside the gene matches. Germline CDR1 is LGHDT and CDR2 is YNNKEL (reference sequence). The CDR3 loop spans 13 amino acids. The chain's CDR3 is CASSQLAGYEQYF. The CDR3, as DNA: TGTGCCAGCAGCCAACTAGCGGGGTACGAGCAGTACTTC.

The rearrangement joins TRBV19 to TRBJ2-1; 11 bases are shared with TRBD2. V was clipped by 5 bases and J by 7 bases; unmatched bases: 10. Per the germline V gene, CDR1 is LNHDA and CDR2 is SQIVND (reference sequence). The length of the CDR3 is 16 residues. This chain's CDR3 is CASSWILAGAWNEQFF. CDR3 coding DNA: TGTGCCAGTAGTTGGATACTAGCGGGAGCGTGGAATGAGCAGTTCTTC.

J is TRBJ2-1 and V is TRBV2; 8 positions match TRBD1. Looked up from germline, CDR1 is SNHLY and CDR2 is FYNNEI. V trimming: 6 bases; J trimming: 3 bases; junction bases outside the gene matches: 7. The CDR3 loop spans 15 amino acids. CDR3 coding DNA: TGTGCCAGCAGAGCCGGACAGGGTCTCTACAATGAGCAGTTCTTC. Encoded protein: CASRAGQGLYNEQFF.

The chain couples TRBV5-1 to TRBJ2-3; the D gene is possibly TRBD1 (7 bases). Germline V gene lookup returns CDR1 SGHRS and CDR2 YFSETQ. This CDR3 has 15 residues. Trimming took off 8 bases at V and 2 bases at J, with 18 bases between the two ends. CDR3 coding DNA: TGCGCCAGTACCTCCGACAGGGACTTCACAGATACGCAGTATTTT. Its protein product is CASTSDRDFTDTQYF.

The V gene is TRBV7-9, the J gene TRBJ1-5, with D perhaps TRBD1 (5 bases). Germline CDR1 reads SEHNR; CDR2 reads FQNEAQ (reference sequence). This CDR3 spans 14 amino acids. V was clipped by 1 base and J by 6 bases, with 10 bases between them. CDR3 residues: CASSLEGGAQPQHF. In nucleotides, the CDR3 is TGTGCCAGCAGCTTAGAAGGAGGGGCTCAGCCCCAGCATTTT.

This sequence joins TRBV7-8 and TRBJ1-2, with TRBD1 matching over 9 bases. The CDR3 is made up of 16 amino acids. J was trimmed by 4 bases and V by 1 base; bases with no gene match: 7. CDR1 and CDR2 from the germline V gene are SGHVS and FQNEAQ. CDR3 in amino acids: CASSLGQTGGAYGYTF. As DNA, the CDR3 is TGTGCCAGCAGCTTAGGGCAGACAGGGGGAGCCTATGGCTACACCTTC.